The 8 T cell receptor beta chains reported below all come from one sample, sequenced in a study of cytomegalovirus exposure and HLA in healthy donors (dated by TCRdb to 2016 to 2017). Receptors were amplified or captured by the immunoSEQ multiplex PCR assay. A mixture of 60 forward primers for TCR Vbeta segments and 13 reverse primers for TCR Jbeta segments was used in the multiplex PCR. What TCRdb holds here is the immuneACCESS table cut down to in-frame rearrangements. Part of the clones is not present; checked against another copy, under half of the missing clones reflect an unresolved V gene, and the others are unexplained. For this sample the table gives more than 90,000 clones, of which under 70% were detected only once. The ten largest clonotypes hold approximately 8.6% of the sample. Sequences were obtained from PBMCs. These receptors were collected from a man aged 25-40 years in good health and CMV-seropositive.

This clone was observed a handful of times. The V and J genes are TRBV30 and TRBJ1-1, with 8 nucleotides matching TRBD1. V lost 5 bases and J lost 8; bases outside the gene matches: 13. The CDR3 sequence is 14 residues long. CDR1 is GTSNPN, CDR2 SVGIG, per germline (reference sequence). This CDR3 is CAWAFGTGGLEAFF. The CDR3 DNA reads as TGTGCCTGGGCCTTTGGGACAGGCGGACTAGAAGCTTTCTTT.

This clone was observed a few times. V gene TRBV13 combines with J gene TRBJ1-2; D gene unclear. With 3 bases removed from V and 4 bases from J, the gap between germline ends came to 12 bases. Looked up from germline, CDR1 is PRHDT and CDR2 is FYEKMQ (reference sequence). The CDR3 spans 14 residues. CDR3 region: CASSLLGSGYGYTF. The CDR3, as DNA: TGTGCCAGCAGCTTGTTGGGAAGCGGCTATGGCTACACCTTC.

The gene calls are TRBV7-2 and TRBJ1-2; weak D call: TRBD1 (6 bases). Germline CDR1 SGHTA, CDR2 FQGNSA. V gave up 5 bases and J gave up 3 bases, with 13 bases separating them. The CDR3 has 14 amino acids. CDR3 protein: CASSPLTGYYGYTF. The CDR3 DNA reads as TGTGCCAGCAGCCCTTTAACAGGGTACTATGGCTACACCTTC.

This clone has a single count. V is TRBV5-6 and J is TRBJ1-2; D remains ambiguous. V was pared by 7 bases and J by 4 bases, with 11 bases between. The CDR3 is 12 residues long. The germline V gene encodes CDR1 SGHDT and CDR2 YYEEEE. The CDR3 spells CASVGVGYGYTF. The CDR3 region has the DNA TGTGCCAGCGTCGGGGTTGGCTATGGCTACACCTTC.

The chain carries TRBV27 and TRBJ2-2, with D perhaps matching TRBD1 (5 bases). The CDR3 totals 14 residues. Germline V gene sequence: CDR1 MNHEY, CDR2 SMNVEV (reference sequence). V was cut by 6 bases and J by 1 base, with 9 bases left in between. The CDR3 nucleotides are TGTGCCAGCAGGAAGGGGCAGAACACCGGGGAGCTGTTTTTT. Translating gives CASRKGQNTGELFF.

V and J are TRBV5-4 and TRBJ1-3; 7 bases line up with TRBD1. V lost 5 bases, J lost 0 bases, and 8 bases stayed unmatched. Germline assignment: CDR1 SGHNT and CDR2 YYREEE (reference sequence). CDR3 size: 16 residues. The CDR3, as DNA: TGTGCCAGCAGTCGGGGACAGCCCGACTCTGGAAACACCATATATTTT. The encoded protein is CASSRGQPDSGNTIYF.

The chain employs TRBV19 and TRBJ1-1, with D possibly being TRBD1 (5 bases). CDR3 length equals 13 residues. V was trimmed by 5 bases and J by 2 bases, leaving 9 bases between them. Germline V gene data show CDR1 as LNHDA and CDR2 as SQIVND (reference sequence). The CDR3 protein is CASSQGTNTEAFF. CDR3 nucleotides: TGTGCCAGTAGTCAGGGTACTAACACTGAAGCTTTCTTT.

Turning to this clone: The junction differs from germline at one of its ends, possibly a read error. V and J are TRBV27 and TRBJ1-1; 8 positions match TRBD1. The CDR3 is 13 amino acids. Germline V lookup: CDR1 MNHEY, CDR2 SMNVEV (reference sequence). The CDR3 sequence is CASSQDLQGAQIF. The CDR3 bases are TGTGCCAGCAGTCAAGACCTTCAGGGGGCGCAAATCTTT.